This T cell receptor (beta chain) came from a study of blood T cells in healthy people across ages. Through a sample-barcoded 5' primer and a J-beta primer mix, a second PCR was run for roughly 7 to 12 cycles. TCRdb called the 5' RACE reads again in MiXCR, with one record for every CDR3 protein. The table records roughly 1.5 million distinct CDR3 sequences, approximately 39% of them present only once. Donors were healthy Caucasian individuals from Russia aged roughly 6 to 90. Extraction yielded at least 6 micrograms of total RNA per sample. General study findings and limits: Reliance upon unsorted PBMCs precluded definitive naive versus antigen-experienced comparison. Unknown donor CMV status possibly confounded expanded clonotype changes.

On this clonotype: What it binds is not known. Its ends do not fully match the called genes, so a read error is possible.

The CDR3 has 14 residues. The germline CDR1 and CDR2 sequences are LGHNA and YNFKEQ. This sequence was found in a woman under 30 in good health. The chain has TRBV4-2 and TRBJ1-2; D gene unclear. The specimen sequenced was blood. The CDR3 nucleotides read TGTGCCAGCAGCCAAGATAGGTGGTGGGATGGCAACACCTTC. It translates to CASSQDRWWDGNTF.